The sample holds a few counts of the clone carrying this T cell receptor (beta chain). The antigen remains unidentified. The data were taken from a study of T cell repertoires in cytomegalovirus infection. Overall study context: Newly reported HLA-C-restricted and thoroughly characterized HLA-B-restricted CMV epitopes were employed. Both CMV infection and a matching HLA type were indicated by public TCR beta signatures. Findings and limits, study-wide: What dominated the ex vivo response were HLA-C-restricted CMV-specific TCR beta clonotypes.

TCRdb processed the reads anew with MiXCR; each CDR3 protein has one entry. This repertoire shows roughly 350,000 distinct CDR3 sequences, 34% found once; its top ten account for around an eighth. With V trimmed by 7 bases and J by 2 bases, 8 bases remained unmatched. This CDR3 has 16 residues. Germline V CDR1 and CDR2: MNHNY, SVGAGI (reference sequence). This TCR was sampled from a human donor in good health (CMV status not recorded). Some clones in this sample may be carry-over from other donors' samples. This sequence joins TRBV6-6 and TRBJ2-1, with TRBD2 identical over 10 bases. Sample: cultured PBMCs, taken from culture after CMV antigen stimulation. The CDR3 spells CASTPALAGAYNEQFF. The DNA for the CDR3 is TGTGCCAGCACCCCTGCCCTAGCGGGAGCCTACAATGAGCAGTTCTTC.